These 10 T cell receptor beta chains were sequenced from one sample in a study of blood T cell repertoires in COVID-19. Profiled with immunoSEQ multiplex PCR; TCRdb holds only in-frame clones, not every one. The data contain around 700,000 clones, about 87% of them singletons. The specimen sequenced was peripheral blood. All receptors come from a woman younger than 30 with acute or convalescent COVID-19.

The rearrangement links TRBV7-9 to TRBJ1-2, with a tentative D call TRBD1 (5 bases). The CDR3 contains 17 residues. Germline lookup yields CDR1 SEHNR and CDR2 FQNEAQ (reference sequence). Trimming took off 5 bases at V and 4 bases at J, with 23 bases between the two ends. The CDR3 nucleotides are TGTGCCAGCAGCGTAGGATGGGAGCGGGACCGACCCTATGGCTACACCTTC. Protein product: CASSVGWERDRPYGYTF.

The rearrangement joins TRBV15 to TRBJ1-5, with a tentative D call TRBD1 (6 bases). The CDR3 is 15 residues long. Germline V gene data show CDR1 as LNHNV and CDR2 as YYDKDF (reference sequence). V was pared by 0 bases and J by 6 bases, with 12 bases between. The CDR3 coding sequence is TGTGCCACCAGCAGAGATGGGGCAGGGGCTCAGCCCCAGCATTTT. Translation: CATSRDGAGAQPQHF.

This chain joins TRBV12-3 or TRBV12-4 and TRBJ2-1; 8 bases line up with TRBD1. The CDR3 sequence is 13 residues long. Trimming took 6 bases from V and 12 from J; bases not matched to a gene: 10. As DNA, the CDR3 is TGTGCCAGCAGACCAACAGGGGGAGAGCGGCAGTTCTTC. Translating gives CASRPTGGERQFF.

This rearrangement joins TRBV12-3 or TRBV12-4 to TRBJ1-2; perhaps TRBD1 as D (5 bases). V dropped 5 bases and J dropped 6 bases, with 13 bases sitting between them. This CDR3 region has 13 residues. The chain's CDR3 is CASSIQVVDGYTF. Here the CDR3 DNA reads TGTGCCAGCAGTATACAGGTCGTGGATGGCTACACCTTC.

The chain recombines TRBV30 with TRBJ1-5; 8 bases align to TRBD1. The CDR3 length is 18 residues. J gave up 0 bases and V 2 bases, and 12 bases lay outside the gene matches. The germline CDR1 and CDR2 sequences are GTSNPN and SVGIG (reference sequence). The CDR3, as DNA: TGTGCCTGGAGTCGACCACCAGGGGGCAAGGCTAGCAATCAGCCCCAGCATTTT. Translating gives CAWSRPPGGKASNQPQHF.

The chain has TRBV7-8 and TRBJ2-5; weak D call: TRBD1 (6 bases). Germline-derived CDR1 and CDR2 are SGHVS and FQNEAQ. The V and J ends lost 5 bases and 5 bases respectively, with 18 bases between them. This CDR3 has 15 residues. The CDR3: CASSPRTGLGETQYF. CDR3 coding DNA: TGTGCCAGCAGCCCGCGAACAGGGTTGGGGGAGACCCAGTACTTC.

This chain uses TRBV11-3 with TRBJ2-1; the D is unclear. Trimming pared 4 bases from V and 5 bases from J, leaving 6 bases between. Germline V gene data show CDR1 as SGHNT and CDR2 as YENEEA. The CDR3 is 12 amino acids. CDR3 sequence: CASSYADNEQFF. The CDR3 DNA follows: TGTGCCAGCAGCTATGCAGACAATGAGCAGTTCTTC. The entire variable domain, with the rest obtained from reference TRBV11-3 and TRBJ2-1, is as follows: EAGVVQSPRYKIIEKKQPVAFWCNPISGHNTLYWYLQNLGQGPELLIRYENEEAVDDSQLPKDRFSAERLKGVDSTLKIQPAELGDSAVYLCASSYADNEQFFGPGTRLTVL.

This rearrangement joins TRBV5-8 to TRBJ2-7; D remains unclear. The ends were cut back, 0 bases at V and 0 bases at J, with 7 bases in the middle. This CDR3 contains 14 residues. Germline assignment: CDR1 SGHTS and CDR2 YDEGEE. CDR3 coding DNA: TGTGCCAGCAGCTTGGTCGGTAGCTCCTACGAGCAGTACTTC. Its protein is CASSLVGSSYEQYF. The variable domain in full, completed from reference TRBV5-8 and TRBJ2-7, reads EAGVTQSPTHLIKTRGQQATLRCSPISGHTSVYWYQQALGLGLQFLLWYDEGEERNRGNFPPRFSGRQFPNYSSELNVNALELEDSALYLCASSLVGSSYEQYFGPGTRLTVT.

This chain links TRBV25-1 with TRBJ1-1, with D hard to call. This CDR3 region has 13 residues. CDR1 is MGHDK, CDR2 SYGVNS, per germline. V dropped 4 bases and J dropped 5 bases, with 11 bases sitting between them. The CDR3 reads CASSAIGGTEAFF. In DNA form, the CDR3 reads TGTGCCAGCAGTGCGATAGGAGGGACTGAAGCTTTCTTT.

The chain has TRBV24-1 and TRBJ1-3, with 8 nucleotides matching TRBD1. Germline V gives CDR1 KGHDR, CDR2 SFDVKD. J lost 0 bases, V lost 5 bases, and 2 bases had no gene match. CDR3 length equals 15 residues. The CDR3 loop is CATSGRGPSGNTIYF. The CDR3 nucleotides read TGTGCCACCAGTGGCAGGGGGCCCTCTGGAAACACCATATATTTT.